This T cell receptor (beta chain) was captured in a study of blood T cell repertoires in COVID-19. The CDR3 runs to 18 residues. Germline CDR1 is MNHEY and CDR2 is SVGEGT. Trimming left V 0 bases short and J 2 bases short, with 20 bases between. Clones were sequenced by immunoSEQ multiplex PCR, and TCRdb holds only the in-frame ones, with some missing. The profile covers roughly 220,000 clones, with roughly 84% appearing a single time and about 20% taken by the ten largest. This clonotype was sampled from a man between 25 and 39 years old with active or convalescent COVID-19. The V gene is TRBV6-2 or TRBV6-3, the J gene TRBJ2-7; D is uncertain. The sequenced sample consisted of peripheral blood. CDR3 coding DNA: TGTGCCAGCAGTTACTCAAATAAACCGGGTCTACCTACCTACGAGCAGTACTTC. This translates into CASSYSNKPGLPTYEQYF.